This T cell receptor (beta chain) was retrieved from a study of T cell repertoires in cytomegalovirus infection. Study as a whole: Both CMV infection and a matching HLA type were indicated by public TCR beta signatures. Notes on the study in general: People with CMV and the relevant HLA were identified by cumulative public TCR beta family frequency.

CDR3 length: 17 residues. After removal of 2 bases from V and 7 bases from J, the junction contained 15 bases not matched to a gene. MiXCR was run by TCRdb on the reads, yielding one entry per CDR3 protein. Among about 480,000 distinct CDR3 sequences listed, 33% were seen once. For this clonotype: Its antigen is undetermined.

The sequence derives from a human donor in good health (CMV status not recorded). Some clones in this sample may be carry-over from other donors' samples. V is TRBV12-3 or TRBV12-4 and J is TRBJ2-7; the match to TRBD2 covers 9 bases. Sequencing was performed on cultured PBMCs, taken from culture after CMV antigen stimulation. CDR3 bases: TGTGCCAGCAGTTTATCTTCGCGGGAGGGCCTCTCGAGGGAGCAGTACTTC. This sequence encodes CASSLSSREGLSREQYF.